The present TCR beta chain was sequenced within a study of T cell changes during pregnancy in multiple sclerosis. The CDR3 totals 14 residues. V lost 7 bases to trimming and J lost 3 bases; unmatched junction nucleotides: 7. Germline lookup yields CDR1 LNHDA and CDR2 SQIVND (reference sequence). Sequenced by immunoSEQ multiplex PCR; TCRdb stores in-frame clones only, minus some. The table has 49,000 or so clones, nearly 95% seen once. The chain couples TRBV19 to TRBJ1-2; 8 bases fit TRBD1. The clonotype originates from a female donor with multiple sclerosis, enrolled in a pregnancy study. The sample was peripheral blood, taken in the third trimester of pregnancy. For the CDR3, the DNA is TGTGCCAGTACCCTATTGGACAGGGACTATGGCTACACCTTC. Its translation: CASTLLDRDYGYTF.